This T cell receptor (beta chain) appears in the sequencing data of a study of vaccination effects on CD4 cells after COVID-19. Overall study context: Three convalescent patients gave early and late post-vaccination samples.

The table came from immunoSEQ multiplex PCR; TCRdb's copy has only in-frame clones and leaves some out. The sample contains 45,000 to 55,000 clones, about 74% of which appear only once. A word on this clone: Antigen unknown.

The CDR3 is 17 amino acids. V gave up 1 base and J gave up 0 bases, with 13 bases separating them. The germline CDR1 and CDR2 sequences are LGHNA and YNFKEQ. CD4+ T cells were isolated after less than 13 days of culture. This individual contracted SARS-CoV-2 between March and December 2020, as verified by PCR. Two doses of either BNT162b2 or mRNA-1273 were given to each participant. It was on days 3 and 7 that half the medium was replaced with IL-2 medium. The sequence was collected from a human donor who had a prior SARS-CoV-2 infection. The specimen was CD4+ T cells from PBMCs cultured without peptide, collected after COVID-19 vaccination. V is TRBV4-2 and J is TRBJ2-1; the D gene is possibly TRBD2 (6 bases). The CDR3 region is CASSQVSGGSSYNEQFF. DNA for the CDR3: TGTGCCAGCAGCCAAGTCTCTGGGGGGAGCTCCTACAATGAGCAGTTCTTC.